This T cell receptor (beta chain) was found in a study of blood T cell repertoires in COVID-19. Study summary: The origin of the acute and convalescent COVID-19 samples was the United States, Italy and Spain.

Clones were sequenced by immunoSEQ multiplex PCR, and TCRdb holds only the in-frame ones, with some missing. The sample has 40,000 to 60,000 clones; 70% to 90% are singletons. CDR1 is WNHNN, CDR2 SYGVQD, per germline (reference sequence). The CDR3 runs to 17 residues. The ends lost 3 bases at V and 1 base at J; junction bases unmatched: 8. The TCR sequence derives from an older woman with acute or convalescent COVID-19. The genes are TRBV10-1 and TRBJ2-1, with 8 bases identical to TRBD2. Sequencing was done on a sample of peripheral blood. The chain's CDR3 is CASSERPGGPSYNEQFF. The CDR3 nucleotides read TGCGCCAGCAGTGAAAGGCCGGGGGGGCCATCCTACAATGAGCAGTTCTTC.